The rows below give T cell receptor beta chains drawn from one sample of a study of blood T cell repertoires in COVID-19. TCRdb keeps only in-frame clones here, not all; method: immunoSEQ multiplex PCR. The sample contains about 180,000 clones, 86% of which appear only once. Sequenced: PBMCs or T cells enriched from blood (not recorded which). These receptors were taken from a woman aged 30 to 39 who had recovered from COVID-19. The CDR3 runs from the conserved cysteine through the conserved F or W. D genes are given only for firm matches. Size is stated for part of the rows, as once, few or many counts, or as a class when the clone is expanded.

DNA: TGTGCCAGCAGCCCAATTCAAGAGAGTAACACCGGGGAGCTGTTTTTT
CDR3: CASSPIQESNTGELFF
J: TRBJ2-2
D: -
size: -
V: TRBV21-1

DNA: TGCGCCAGCAGCCAAGAAGCGGAGATCTCTTACTATGGCTACACCTTC
CDR3: CASSQEAEISYYGYTF
J: TRBJ1-2
D: -
size: -
V: TRBV4-1

DNA: TGTGCCAGTAGTGCCGACAGGGGGACTGAAGCTTTCTTT
CDR3: CASSADRGTEAFF
J: TRBJ1-1
D: TRBD1
size: few
V: TRBV19

DNA: TGTGCCAGCAGCCTCGGGACAGGGGGCCACGAGCAGTACTTC
CDR3: CASSLGTGGHEQYF
J: TRBJ2-7
D: TRBD1
size: -
V: TRBV7-9

DNA: TGTGCCAGCCGGGGATGCCTAGCGGGCTACGAGCAGTACTTC
CDR3: CASRGCLAGYEQYF
J: TRBJ2-7
D: -
size: -
V: TRBV21-1

DNA: TGTGCCAGCTCACCGGGACAGGTGGCCACCGGGGAGCTGTTTTTT
CDR3: CASSPGQVATGELFF
J: TRBJ2-2
D: TRBD1
size: once
V: TRBV18

DNA: TGTGCCAGTGGGATACAGGGCGCCGACTCACCCCTCCACTTT
CDR3: CASGIQGADSPLHF
J: TRBJ1-6
D: -
size: -
V: TRBV5-4

DNA: TGTGCCAGCAGTTTACGGTTGGGGGCGGGTTACGAGCAGTACTTC
CDR3: CASSLRLGAGYEQYF
J: TRBJ2-7
D: -
size: once
V: TRBV28

DNA: TGCGCCAGCAGCTGGACAGGAGCACTCGGTGATACGCAGTATTTT
CDR3: CASSWTGALGDTQYF
J: TRBJ2-3
D: TRBD1
size: -
V: TRBV5-1

DNA: TGTGCCAGCAGTTTATTCACTAGCGGAACCTACAATGAGCAGTTCTTC
CDR3: CASSLFTSGTYNEQFF
J: TRBJ2-1
D: TRBD2
size: -
V: TRBV28

DNA: TGTGCCAGCAGCTTAGAGGGGAGCAATCAGCCCCAGCATTTT
CDR3: CASSLEGSNQPQHF
J: TRBJ1-5
D: -
size: few
V: TRBV7-2